This T cell receptor beta chain appears in the sequencing data of a study of CD8+CD57+ T cells in acquired aplastic anemia. Broader study findings: Both patients and controls carried the same twenty-nine CD8+ CDR3 sequences.

Germline V lookup: CDR1 SGHVS, CDR2 FNYEAQ. The CDR3 is 16 amino acids. The ends lost 2 bases at V and 4 bases at J; junction bases unmatched: 8. Before being chosen for sequencing, patients had shown CD8+CD57+ cell expansion by flow cytometry. Patients uniformly had severe acquired aplastic anemia. Both TCR beta VDJ combination and CDR3 sequence profiling were carried out. Genomic DNA was the template for this profiling. TCRdb itself ran the reads through MiXCR, one entry per CDR3 protein. The sample has 150,000 to 200,000 distinct CDR3 sequences; over 40% are singletons. This clonotype was seen ten or more times. The antigen remains unidentified.

The source is a human donor with aplastic anemia. The chain employs TRBV7-6 and TRBJ1-3; 7 nucleotides line up with TRBD1. Source material: sorted CD4+, CD8+, or CD8+CD57+ T cells (not recorded which) from PBMCs. CDR3 protein: CASSLRQGMRGNTIYF. DNA for the CDR3: TGTGCCAGCAGCTTACGACAGGGAATGAGGGGAAACACCATATATTTT.